This T cell receptor beta chain was recorded in a study of cytomegalovirus exposure and HLA in healthy donors (dated by TCRdb to about 2017). For context, the study as a whole: In an earlier analysis of roughly 590 of the donors, 276 Gb of sequence data and 95 million to 130 million unique TCR beta sequences from about 190 million T cells were reported. High-throughput TCR immunosequencing, statistical association of individual TCRs with disease status, and machine learning were combined to predict cytomegalovirus infection status. Every repertoire in the discovery cohort had been generated on one and the same sequencing platform. In a later analysis, previously published TCR beta repertoires from 550 to 700 donors were re-analyzed and high-resolution HLA genotyping was added so that TCR occurrence patterns could be studied. In an earlier analysis of a few hundred of the donors, high-throughput TCR beta sequencing was used to judge whether each TCR beta V gene segment behaved as functional or pseudogenic. Rather than drawing on any new phenotypic data, the later analysis identified candidate immune exposures from TCR beta sequences and the way those sequences occurred across donors. An early release covering around 630 HLA-typed donors comprised approximately 290 gigabases of sequencing data and roughly 85 million unique TCR sequences. The aim of the study was to test whether cataloging public T cell receptors could identify signatures of past pathogen exposure. Besides the first cohort of 666 subjects, a separate validation cohort made up of roughly 120 different subjects was used. A later genetic analysis used genome-wide SNP genotypes for about 55% of the 666 donors, treating that subset as a discovery cohort. Among under 450 genotyped donors of the cohort, an average of 235,054 unique TCR beta nucleotide sequences were sequenced per donor, about a sixth of them non-productive. About five DR-DQ haplotypes were treated as single units for association and clustering because of strong linkage in the cohort. The T cell repertoires of around 730 subjects were profiled by immunosequencing and related to cytomegalovirus serostatus. Typing coverage differed by locus: A, B, C, DRB1 and DQB1 were typed in about 620-640 donors, DQA1 in 500 to 550, DPA1 in 600 to 610, and DPB1 in 450 to 480. Donor age, sex, ethnicity and CMV serostatus were compiled alongside the repertoire data. HLA typing covered class I and class II loci at four-digit resolution. The genetic ancestry cluster associated with self-reported Caucasian donors included over 80% of the roughly 400 genotyped donors.

Worth noting for this clone: There is no known antigen for this receptor. No clone much larger than this one lies a single base away; base qualities are absent.

General study outcomes and caveats: A cluster of highly shared sequence variants was judged likely to represent a technical artifact of the sequencing pipeline. The authors suggested that the approach could potentially be generalized to other disease states and immunological phenotypes. Across donors, most TCR sequences were observed very rarely, whereas some public TCRs were present in many individuals. Correlated functional status among segregating V segments might reflect linkage disequilibrium, but an unknown experimental factor could not be ruled out. A few of the identified cytomegalovirus-associated TCR beta chains were confirmed in vitro to be specific for cytomegalovirus antigens. V-gene and J-gene trimming of TCR beta chains was associated with a missense DCLRE1C variant in a later genetic analysis, and the association was replicated in an independent cohort. In a later genetic analysis, fewer N-insertions in productive TCRs were reported among donors in an Asian-associated ancestry cluster than the approximately 710-donor mean. In a later analysis, HLA-associated TCR beta chains showed more clonal expansion and lower generation probabilities than non-associated chains that were equally common. Some IMGT-functional V segments, including TRBV6-2 and TRBV6-3, could not be distinguished by the 87-base-pair reads and were therefore excluded. About 17 rarely observed V segments, including chromosome 9 orphons, were excluded from the earlier analysis of approximately 500 of the donors because counts were too low. In this cohort, only TCR beta chains were sequenced, and detectable features were limited by the absence of alpha or paired-chain data. A further reported finding was that TCR beta sequences accurately predicted the HLA-A and HLA-B alleles for most subjects in the first cohort. In an earlier analysis of over 550 of the donors, most TCR beta V segments were observed in productive rearrangements about 90% or about 30% of the time, broadly matching IMGT annotations. Most CMV-associated TCR beta chains appeared to be HLA-restricted in a later analysis, and the HLA associations seemed to be driven largely by CMV exposure. For the cohort, immune exposure information was limited to CMV serostatus. The classifier was reported to diagnose cytomegalovirus status with high specificity and sensitivity in both the original cohort and the validation cohort. Specific HLA alleles were associated with 18,000 or so TCR beta sequences at a false discovery rate of 0.05 in a later analysis. Strong co-occurrence of HLA alleles, especially DR and DQ, made assigning TCR associations to individual alleles difficult. Presence/absence analyses assumed roughly uniform sequencing depth across donors, an assumption that may not hold. A later analysis reported that several top co-occurrence clusters appeared linked to parvovirus B19, influenza, CMV and Epstein-Barr virus. The study listed 164 TCR beta chains as associated with cytomegalovirus. Because HLA typing was unavailable for some donors at each locus, only the typed subset was used in association tests. In a later analysis, TCR association rates were found to vary across HLA loci, with the most associated TCRs seen for DRB1 alleles and the fewest for HLA-C alleles.

The junction carries 22 bases between V and J, which are trimmed by 1 base and 9 bases respectively. According to the germline V gene, CDR1 reads MGHRA and CDR2 reads YSYEKL. From the cysteine up to the phenylalanine, the CDR3 has a length of 17 residues. The read is trimmed to its CDR3 DNA, 51 bases read in frame from base 1. The cohort consisted of 600 to 750 healthy bone marrow donors. At the time of sampling, all cohort members were nominally healthy, though unrecorded immune exposures were likely present. The donor was CMV seropositive and was included in the group of 250 to 350 seropositive cohort members. A peripheral blood sample was provided by each donor, and peripheral blood mononuclear cells were used for TCR beta sequencing. The Qiagen DNeasy Blood Extraction Kit was used to extract genomic DNA from the blood cell samples. The library was produced with the immunoSEQ multiplex PCR assay. For the multiplex PCR, a mixture combining 60 forward primers for TCR Vbeta segments and 13 reverse primers for TCR Jbeta segments was used. A multiplex PCR assay on genomic DNA amplified the CDR3 region of rearranged TCR beta genes. On the Illumina HiSeq System, the amplified TCR beta libraries were sequenced as 87-base-pair reads. Under the source paper's analysis protocol: Across the 500 to 750 repertoires, a later analysis counted 80 million or so unique TCR beta chains, around 10 million of which were shared by at least two donors. Raw reads were error-corrected and collapsed into unique sequences with a nearest-neighbor algorithm that merged closely related sequences to remove PCR and sequencing errors. To assign V, D and J gene segments, CDR3 sequences were aligned to IMGT reference sequences. Each retained sequence needed at least a six-nucleotide match to both a V gene segment and a J gene segment. A rearrangement was called productive if the CDR3 had no stop codons and remained in frame with V and J, and every other rearrangement was called non-productive. Following IMGT convention, CDR3 was defined as the stretch from the second conserved V-encoded cysteine up to the conserved J-encoded phenylalanine. Sequences without an unambiguous match to a single V gene segment were excluded from the earlier analysis of 450 to 650 of the donors. In an earlier analysis of approximately 500 of the donors, a V segment was called functional when productive rearrangements were above 56.7%, and segregating when the standard deviation between donors exceeded 5%. To diagnose cytomegalovirus status from the catalog of TCR beta chain sequences, a statistical classification framework was built. A later analysis assigned V and J genes by comparing TCR nucleotide sequences with IMGT/GENE-DB human TR gene sequences. A later analysis assigned CDR3 sequences and most-parsimonious VDJ recombination scenarios with the TCRdist pipeline. In a later analysis, each TCR beta chain was defined by its CDR3 amino acid sequence together with its V-gene family, and reads without a unique V-gene family were excluded. As a way to deal with suspected cross-contamination and a sequencing artifact, a later analysis dropped roughly 600 nucleotide sequences that were highly shared and had low generation probability. In a later analysis, a clonal expansion index for each public chain was calculated from normalized within-repertoire ranks of inferred template counts. In a later analysis, generation probabilities were computed with a VDJ recombination model fitted to out-of-frame rearrangements, and the resulting probabilities were checked against IGoR. In a later analysis, TCR-TCR, TCR-HLA and TCR-CMV co-occurrence was scored with hypergeometric tests, and a repertoire-size bias correction was applied to TCR pairs. To estimate false discovery rates, a later analysis permuted the HLA or CMV assignments 20 times. In a later analysis, co-occurring TCRs were grouped using DBSCAN, and TCRdist sequence similarity was added for clustering within HLA-allele-positive subsets. Co-occurrence clustering excluded repertoires with fewer than 30,000 or more than 120,000 public chains, plus five with anomalous nucleotide sharing. TCRdb carries this immuneACCESS record with in-frame sequences only. Its versions omit some clonotypes, under half of them owing to an unresolved V gene in the studies checked, with the rest unexplained. V and J calls and clone size come straight from that table; D and trimming were deduced from the DNA. In all, the sample holds 100,000 to 150,000 clones, and more than 75% of those were seen once. The ten most abundant clones make up around 14% of the sample.

The sequenced sample consisted of PBMCs. The rearranged segments are TRBV4-1 and TRBJ1-5; the D gene is perhaps TRBD1, from 6 matching bases. This clonotype was obtained from a woman aged 55-70 years in good health and CMV-seropositive. DNA sequence: TGCGCCAGCAGCCAAGGATTTGGGGGCCTAGGAGATGTGCCCCAGCATTTT. Its amino acids are CASSQGFGGLGDVPQHF.